This TCR beta chain was sequenced during a study of response to subunit inactivated influenza vaccine. V lost 0 bases and J lost 4; bases outside the gene matches: 4. Germline values: CDR1 SGHTA, CDR2 FQGNSA. The CDR3 runs 17 residues. TCRdb itself ran the RT-PCR reads through MiXCR, one entry per CDR3 protein. This table has 500,000 to 600,000 distinct CDR3 sequences, about 10% appearing once. This clonotype was detected many times. Antigen unknown. Regarding the study as a whole: Only a handful of new T cells, the authors suggested, are recruited with each seasonal influenza vaccination.

The V and J genes are TRBV7-2 and TRBJ2-1; 12 bases map to TRBD2. The receptor's source is a man in his fifties or sixties who received an inactivated influenza vaccine. Material: PBMCs from blood, obtained on the day of vaccination. This CDR3 is CASSLAHLAGGYNEQFF. The CDR3 DNA follows: TGTGCCAGCAGCTTAGCCCACCTAGCGGGGGGGTACAATGAGCAGTTCTTC.